This TCR beta chain emerged from a study of OX40 agonist ivuxolimab in advanced cancers. By its share, this clone is medium-sized (0.01 to 0.1%). Its antigen is not identified. This CDR3 is 12 amino acids long. V dropped 7 bases and J dropped 3 bases, with 10 bases sitting between them. Germline CDR1 MDHEN, CDR2 SYDVKM. General observations from the study: At 0.1 to 3.0 mg/kg, clonal expansion of CD4+ and CD8+ blood T cells had occurred by week 6. Relative to CD4+, CD8+ T cells held more expanded clones on average.

Profiling relied on immunoSEQ multiplex PCR, and the TCRdb table lists in-frame clones only, not all of them. The sample holds about 70,000 clones; 87% are singletons and the top ten take roughly 2.7%. Sequenced material: CD4+ or CD8+ T cells sorted from blood, taken in a trial of the OX40 agonist ivuxolimab. The clonotype originates from an adult with an advanced solid tumor such as melanoma, head and neck, liver or kidney cancer. The chain joins TRBV28 to TRBJ2-7; possible D gene TRBD1, 5 bases. The CDR3 coding sequence is TGTGCCAGCACAGGGTCATTCTACGAGCAGTACTTC. Its protein is CASTGSFYEQYF.